The 7 T cell receptor beta chains in this list originate from one sample, sequenced in a study of T-cell memory formation after mild COVID-19. TCRdb re-analysed the 5' RACE reads in MiXCR, keeping a single row per CDR3 protein. The sample holds 200,000 to 250,000 distinct CDR3 sequences, 9.5% to 10% seen once. Sequenced material: PBMCs or a T cell subset sorted from them (not recorded which). The receptors originated from a young man who had mild COVID-19 (a few samples of this study predate the infection). Cell type and time point are not known.

Only a few counts were recorded for this clonotype. The chain carries TRBV12-3 or TRBV12-4 and TRBJ1-5; D gene ambiguous. This CDR3 comprises 14 residues. Deletions cut 3 bases from V and 3 bases from J, with 9 bases between. This CDR3 is CASSLREHNQPQHF. As DNA, the CDR3 is TGTGCCAGCAGTTTGAGAGAGCACAATCAGCCCCAGCATTTT.

This clonotype was counted many times. The CDR3 protein is CASSLAGTGGPSYNEQFF. The CDR3 region has the DNA TGCGCCAGCAGCTTGGCCGGTACAGGGGGACCCTCCTACAATGAGCAGTTCTTC. The chain employs TRBV5-1 and TRBJ2-1; 8 bases fit TRBD1. Germline V gives CDR1 SGHRS, CDR2 YFSETQ. V shed 0 bases, J shed 0 bases, and the junction held 8 bases outside the gene matches. There are 18 residues in the CDR3. Drawing the rest from reference TRBV5-1 and TRBJ2-1, the complete variable domain is KAGVTQTPRYLIKTRGQQVTLSCSPISGHRSVSWYQQTPGQGLQFLFEYFSETQRNKGNFPGRFSGRQFSNSRSEMNVSTLELGDSALYLCASSLAGTGGPSYNEQFFGPGTRLTVL.

The chain carries TRBV18 and TRBJ2-5, with 7 bases matching TRBD1. The CDR3 has 13 residues. V lost 5 bases and J lost 2; bases outside the gene matches: 2. The V gene's germline CDR1 is KGHSH and CDR2 LQKENI. The DNA of the CDR3 is TGTGCCAGCTCAACACAGGGGCAAGAGACCCAGTACTTC. Translation gives CASSTQGQETQYF. Filled out from reference TRBV18 and TRBJ2-5, the complete variable domain reads NAGVMQNPRHLVRRRGQEARLRCSPMKGHSHVYWYRQLPEEGLKFMVYLQKENIIDESGMPKERFSAEFPKEGPSILRIQQVVRGDSAAYFCASSTQGQETQYFGPGTRLLVL.

This clonotype turned up a few times. V and J are TRBV20-1 and TRBJ2-3; TRBD1 might be the D (6 bases). The CDR3 is 14 amino acids. Germline assignment: CDR1 DFQATT and CDR2 SNEGSKA (reference sequence). The V end lost 4 bases, the J end lost 2 bases, and 13 bases lay between the germline ends. The CDR3, as DNA: TGCAGTGCTAAGTTGGGGGCTACCACAGATACGCAGTATTTT. Translating it yields CSAKLGATTDTQYF.

This clonotype was seen ten or more times. The V gene is TRBV7-3, the J gene TRBJ2-2; D unclear. Germline V gives CDR1 SGHTA, CDR2 FQGTGA. CDR3 length: 14 residues. The V end was cut by 3 bases, the J end by 4 bases, with 9 bases between. The DNA for the CDR3 is TGTGCCAGCAGCTTCCTCCCCCGCACCGGGGAGCTGTTTTTT. Translated: CASSFLPRTGELFF.

The rearrangement uses TRBV10-3 and TRBJ1-2; weak D call: TRBD1 (6 bases). The CDR3 extends over 13 amino acids. Trimming cost V 2 bases and J 5 bases, with 9 bases left between them. Germline V gives CDR1 ENHRY, CDR2 SYGVKD. The CDR3 nucleotides read TGTGCCATCAGTGAGGACAGGCCTTATGGCTACACCTTC. This encodes CAISEDRPYGYTF.

This clonotype came up many times. The chain employs TRBV5-1 and TRBJ2-5; D is unclear. V lost 7 bases and J 3 bases, leaving 10 bases between the germline ends. CDR1 and CDR2 (germline): SGHRS, YFSETQ. The CDR3 runs to 12 residues. The DNA for the CDR3 is TGCGCCAGCCCCTATATTGAAGAGACCCAGTACTTC. It is translated as CASPYIEETQYF.